Listed below are T cell receptor beta chains from one sample, sequenced in a study of T-cell reconstitution after alpha-beta-depleted transplantation in children. TCRdb reanalysed the PCR reads using MiXCR and keeps one entry per CDR3 protein. The sample has about 240,000 distinct CDR3 sequences, 20% to 30% seen once; the top ten hold more than 2%. The starting material was PBMCs, obtained before TCRalphabeta/CD19-depleted stem cell transplant. These receptors all stem from a girl aged 2-10 years with Fanconi anemia, due to receive a stem cell transplant. Both conserved end residues are part of each CDR3. A D gene is named only where the DNA matches it firmly. Clone sizes are given selectively: once, few, many, or a class where the clone is expanded.

D gene,V gene,clone size,J gene,CDR3 DNA,CDR3 protein
TRBD2,TRBV28,many,TRBJ2-5,TGTGCCAGCAGTCCCGCTAGCGGGACCAAAGAGACCCAGTACTTC,CASSPASGTKETQYF
-,TRBV12-3/TRBV12-4,-,TRBJ1-5,TGTGCCAGCAGTCTGTCGGGGATTCAGCCCCAGCATTTT,CASSLSGIQPQHF
-,TRBV29-1,-,TRBJ2-1,TGCAGCGTTGACGGCTCGGCGGGAAACTACAATGAGCAGTTCTTC,CSVDGSAGNYNEQFF
-,TRBV7-3,many,TRBJ2-3,TGTGCCAGCAGCTTAAGCGGGAGCACAGATACGCAGTATTTT,CASSLSGSTDTQYF
TRBD1,TRBV5-4,-,TRBJ2-4,TGTGCCAGCAGCCGGACAGGGGTTCTAGCCAAAAACATTCAGTACTTC,CASSRTGVLAKNIQYF
-,TRBV12-3/TRBV12-4,many,TRBJ2-7,TGTGCCAGCAGCATAACAGGGAACACAGGAGAGCAGTACTTC,CASSITGNTGEQYF
-,TRBV28,-,TRBJ2-7,TGTGCCAGCAGTATACCGGCACAGTACTTC,CASSIPAQYF
-,TRBV12-2,-,TRBJ2-3,TGTGCAAGTCGCTTAGCGCAACGGAAGCCAGATACGCAGTATTTT,CASRLAQRKPDTQYF
TRBD2,TRBV20-1,few,TRBJ2-7,TGCAGTGCCCAGAGACTAGCTTCGTACGAGCAGTACTTC,CSAQRLASYEQYF
-,TRBV7-8,many,TRBJ2-1,TGTGCCAGCAGCTTAGTTGGCGGGGGCCTATACAATGAGCAGTTCTTC,CASSLVGGGLYNEQFF
-,TRBV29-1,many,TRBJ2-1,TGCAGCGTTACTAGCAATGAGCAGTTCTTC,CSVTSNEQFF
TRBD2,TRBV5-1,-,TRBJ2-1,TGCGCCAGCAGCCGTAGCGGGAACTACAATGAGCAGTTCTTC,CASSRSGNYNEQFF
-,TRBV12-3/TRBV12-4,once,TRBJ1-1,TGTGCCAGCAGACCATTAACAGGGTCGAACACTGAAGCTTTCTTT,CASRPLTGSNTEAFF
-,TRBV6-5,-,TRBJ1-5,TGTGCCAGCGGACGGATCAATCAGCCCCAGCATTTT,CASGRINQPQHF
TRBD1,TRBV5-5,-,TRBJ2-1,TGTGCCAGCAGCATCGGGACAGCCAATGAGCAGTTCTTC,CASSIGTANEQFF
-,TRBV2,-,TRBJ1-1,TGTGCCAGCAGTGAAGACAAGGGTGTCTTGAACACTGAAGCTTTCTTT,CASSEDKGVLNTEAFF
-,TRBV18,few,TRBJ2-2,TGTGCCAGCTCACCTCGACCCGTGGACTTGAACACCGGGGAGCTGTTTTTT,CASSPRPVDLNTGELFF
-,TRBV29-1,-,TRBJ2-1,TGCAGCGTTGATCTGGGCTTCGAATACAATGAGCAGTTCTTC,CSVDLGFEYNEQFF
-,TRBV29-1,-,TRBJ2-6,TGCAGCGTTGGGGGAGGCTCTGGGGCCAACGTCCTGACTTTC,CSVGGGSGANVLTF
-,TRBV7-2,-,TRBJ1-3,TGTGCCAGCAGCCCCATGGCAGTTTACTCTGGAAACACCATATATTTT,CASSPMAVYSGNTIYF
-,TRBV20-1,-,TRBJ2-5,TGTAGCAGGCTCCGTCAAGAGACCCAGTACTTC,CSRLRQETQYF
-,TRBV29-1,few,TRBJ1-2,TGCAGCGTTGAAACTTACAGTAACTATGGCTACACCTTC,CSVETYSNYGYTF
TRBD2,TRBV12-3/TRBV12-4,many,TRBJ2-3,TGTGCCAGCAGCGAACTAGCGAGCACAGATACGCAGTATTTT,CASSELASTDTQYF
-,TRBV3-1,once,TRBJ1-3,TGTGCCACCAGCCAGATTCCCGAGGGGAGCTCTGGAAACACCATATATTTT,CATSQIPEGSSGNTIYF
-,TRBV12-3/TRBV12-4,many,TRBJ2-7,TGTGCCAGCAGTTTGTCCCCAGGTAACGGACACGAGCAGTACTTC,CASSLSPGNGHEQYF
TRBD1,TRBV7-9,-,TRBJ1-1,TGTGCCCGCAGCCATCCAGACAGGGGGTTGCCTGAAGCTTTCTTT,CARSHPDRGLPEAFF
TRBD1,TRBV29-1,many,TRBJ2-5,TGCAGCGTCTGGACAGGGCCTCAAGAGACCCAGTACTTC,CSVWTGPQETQYF
-,TRBV6-5,-,TRBJ2-1,TGTGCCAGCAGTTACTTCGTGGCAGGGGCACAGTTCTTC,CASSYFVAGAQFF
-,TRBV20-1,many,TRBJ2-7,TGCAGTGCCGAGACAGCTCCCTACGAGCAGTACTTC,CSAETAPYEQYF
TRBD2,TRBV7-6,few,TRBJ2-5,TGTGCCAGCATGATGACTAGCAGGGAGGAGACCCAGTACTTC,CASMMTSREETQYF
TRBD2,TRBV6-5,-,TRBJ2-1,TGTGCCAGCAGTTACCCAGCCGCCGGGACTAGCGGGGATAGCAATGAGCAGTTCTTC,CASSYPAAGTSGDSNEQFF
TRBD2,TRBV15,many,TRBJ2-5,TGTGCCACCAGCAGCGATTACCGACTAGCGGTCCAAGAGACCCAGTACTTC,CATSSDYRLAVQETQYF
-,TRBV7-6,-,TRBJ2-1,TGTGCCAGCAGCTTAGGGGCGGGGGCCGCCTACAATGAGCAGTTCTTC,CASSLGAGAAYNEQFF
-,TRBV20-1,few,TRBJ2-7,TGCAGTGCTAGTTGGCGAGGTAGGGTCACCTACGAGCAGTACTTC,CSASWRGRVTYEQYF
TRBD2,TRBV6-1,many,TRBJ2-1,TGTGCCAGCAGTCAGACTAGCGGGGGGGCAAATGAGCAGTTCTTC,CASSQTSGGANEQFF
-,TRBV20-1,-,TRBJ2-7,TGCAGTGCTAGAGCTCAATCCTACGAGCAGTACTTC,CSARAQSYEQYF
TRBD2,TRBV20-1,many,TRBJ2-7,TGCAGTGCTAGCCCGCTAGCGGGGGGGCCCTCCGAGCAGTACTTC,CSASPLAGGPSEQYF
TRBD2,TRBV15,-,TRBJ2-3,TGTGCCACCAGCAGATTAACGGGGGGTTACAGCACAGATACGCAGTATTTT,CATSRLTGGYSTDTQYF
-,TRBV4-1,-,TRBJ2-6,TGCGCCAGCAGCCAAGTGAGGCTTGAGTTCTCTGGGGCCAACGTCCTGACTTTC,CASSQVRLEFSGANVLTF
-,TRBV20-1,once,TRBJ2-7,TGCAGTGCTAGGTCAAGGACCGGGACCAACGAGCAGTACTTC,CSARSRTGTNEQYF
TRBD2,TRBV7-3,-,TRBJ2-2,TGTGCCAGCAGCTTACGCGGGGGGCGTCCCGGGGAGCTGTTTTTT,CASSLRGGRPGELFF
-,TRBV28,-,TRBJ2-1,TGTGCCAGCAGTTTATGGGGAAAACCGGGTCGTGAGCAGTTCTTC,CASSLWGKPGREQFF